The text below deals with one T cell receptor (beta chain). This sample stems from a study of cytotoxic CD8 clonotypes in ibrutinib-treated CLL. The wider study: Among responders, about 25 were partial and 2 complete; after median roughly 72 months, roughly 15 stayed remitted and some twelve progressed.

Around 1.8 micrograms of genomic DNA (from cryopreserved PBMCs) were used for TCR beta libraries. V trimming: 0 bases; J trimming: 7 bases; junction bases outside the gene matches: 13. The CDR3 extends over 18 amino acids. The germline V gene encodes CDR1 LGHNA and CDR2 YSLEER. TCRdb's copy holds only in-frame clones and misses some; the assay was immunoSEQ multiplex PCR. The sample yields approximately 190,000 clones, just over 70% seen once. V usage is TRBV4-3 and J usage is TRBJ1-4, with 8 nucleotides matching TRBD1. This specimen consisted of PBMCs, obtained after 12 months of ibrutinib treatment. The receptor comes from a human donor with chronic lymphocytic leukemia. The CDR3 loop is CASSQEPSLQGGSEKLFF. The CDR3 DNA follows: TGCGCCAGCAGCCAAGAGCCCTCTTTACAGGGGGGTAGTGAAAAACTGTTTTTT.